This T cell receptor (beta chain) was recovered during a study of CD8 T cells in ankylosing spondylitis. As regards this clonotype: Its antigen is currently unknown.

The CDR3 contains 16 residues. Germline V gene lookup returns CDR1 SGHRS and CDR2 YFSETQ. The trim removed 4 bases at V and 2 bases at J, leaving 8 bases unmatched. TCRdb reanalysed the 5' RACE reads using MiXCR and keeps one entry per CDR3 protein. The sample records about 320,000 distinct CDR3 sequences, about 9.9% being singletons. General study points: Disease-linked clones reportedly concentrated significantly in matched ankylosing spondylitis synovial fluid. A number of the motif variants had already been described in reactive arthritis synovial fluid and blood.

Sequenced: blood, either unsorted or a sorted T cell fraction (not recorded which). V usage is TRBV5-1 and J usage is TRBJ2-1, with TRBD1 identical over 8 bases. The sequence was obtained from a female donor with ankylosing spondylitis or in good health (not recorded which). The CDR3 spells CASSLLGGQAYNEQFF. As DNA, the CDR3 is TGCGCCAGCAGCCTCCTCGGGGGACAGGCCTACAATGAGCAGTTCTTC.